The clone carrying this TCR beta chain was seen a few times. This sample is part of a study of response to subunit inactivated influenza vaccine. TCRdb used MiXCR to reprocess the RT-PCR reads, holding one entry per CDR3 protein. The data contain around 570,000 distinct CDR3 sequences, over 9% of them singletons. Another study also made use of these data, one on T cells expressing NK-cell markers. Per that study: Libraries used 5'RACE template switching adding universal primer site and UMIs. NKG2C+ dominant clonotypes from 5 to 7 donors made up about 1.0-7.5% of CD8+ T cells. Topping the CD3+CD56-NKG2C+ fraction as well were these clonotypes, in a few donors.

The sequence was obtained from a man aged 50 to 59 who received an inactivated influenza vaccine. Sequences were derived from PBMCs from blood, sampled on the day of vaccination.

CDR3 region: CASSIGGLATYNEQFF. CDR3 in DNA: TGTGCCAGCAGCATAGGGGGACTAGCGACATACAATGAGCAGTTCTTC. The V gene is TRBV7-2, the J gene TRBJ2-1; the match to TRBD2 covers 10 bases. J was trimmed by 4 bases and V by 5 bases; bases with no gene match: 8. CDR3 length: 16 residues. Germline CDR1 is SGHTA and CDR2 is FQGNSA.